One T cell receptor (beta chain) is described in this entry. Original processing notes: Reference gene primer amplification gave nucleated cell count estimates. The repertoire was sequenced with immunoSEQ multiplex PCR; TCRdb's copy has only in-frame clones and lacks some. From that table come the V and J calls and clone size; the DNA was used to work out D and trimming. This sample has under 250,000 clones, with roughly 81% found just once. The data were obtained in a study of blood T cell repertoires in COVID-19. Overall study: Samples of COVID-19 (acute and convalescent) were obtained from the United States, Italy and Spain.

This receptor was identified in a woman in her forties or fifties with active or convalescent COVID-19. The source material was peripheral blood.

This CDR3 is CASSPLFTGEKLFF. DNA for the CDR3: TGTGCCAGCTCACCACTTTTCACGGGAGAAAAACTGTTTTTT. This sequence joins TRBV18 and TRBJ1-4, with D hard to call. The CDR3 is 14 amino acids. In germline, CDR1 is KGHSH, CDR2 LQKENI. The ends were cut back, 1 base at V and 8 bases at J, with 11 bases in the middle.